This T cell receptor beta chain was captured in a study of CD8+CD57+ T cells in acquired aplastic anemia. Study context: Sorted CD4+ and CD8+ cells yielded around 3.3 ug of DNA on average.

This clonotype turned up a few times. Its antigen remains unidentified. The study's findings and limits: The study found no significant CD8+ Simpson's diversity difference between patients and controls.

Germline loops: CDR1 SGHKS, CDR2 YYEKEE (reference sequence). The CDR3 length is 14 residues. Trimming took 0 bases from V and 4 from J, leaving 8 bases between them. Profiling that covered TCR beta VDJ and CDR3 relied on genomic DNA as its template. TCRdb independently ran MiXCR on the reads; one entry per CDR3 protein. The repertoire consists of 150,000 to 200,000 distinct CDR3 sequences, with roughly 43% occurring once and the leading ten covering under 1.2%. Individuals selected for sequencing had exhibited CD8+CD57+ cell expansion on flow cytometry. Each patient carried a diagnosis of severe acquired aplastic anemia.

The sequence derives from a human donor with aplastic anemia. The chain links TRBV5-5 to TRBJ1-5; D remains ambiguous. Sequenced: sorted CD4+, CD8+, or CD8+CD57+ T cells (not recorded which) from PBMCs. CDR3 region: CASSLDGTNQPQHF. CDR3 nucleotide sequence: TGTGCCAGCAGCTTGGACGGAACAAATCAGCCCCAGCATTTT.